This TCR beta chain was sequenced for a study of cytomegalovirus exposure and HLA in healthy donors. This CDR3 contains 12 residues. The V gene's germline CDR1 is SGHRS and CDR2 YFSETQ. The V and J ends lost 4 bases and 2 bases respectively, with 6 bases between them. Assay used: immunoSEQ multiplex PCR; TCRdb lists only in-frame clones, some missing. The repertoire holds about 49,000 clones, with around nine tenths as singletons. This rearrangement joins TRBV5-1 to TRBJ2-5; no reliable D call. Sequences were obtained from PBMCs. The source of this sequence is a man between 18 and 35 years old in good health and CMV-seronegative. CDR3 region: CASSRQQETQYF. CDR3 DNA sequence: TGCGCCAGCAGCAGACAACAAGAGACCCAGTACTTC.